This T cell receptor beta chain stems from a study of T-cell reconstitution after alpha-beta-depleted transplantation in children. This clonotype appeared once. One junction end disagrees with the germline gene, perhaps due to a read error. Unique molecular identifiers were built into the TCRbeta library. TCRdb processed the PCR reads anew with MiXCR; each CDR3 protein has one entry. Here the sample spans about 500,000 distinct CDR3 sequences, around a third being singletons. Germline V gene data show CDR1 as SQVTM and CDR2 as ANQGSEA. There are 14 residues in the CDR3. V gene TRBV29-1 combines with J gene TRBJ2-2, with D possibly TRBD2 on 7 matching bases. The clonotype comes from a human donor who donated a stem cell graft to a child with aplastic anemia. The starting material was PBMCs from the stem cell graft donor, obtained from the stem cell graft. CDR3 nucleotide sequence: TGCAGCGTCGAAGGGGGGGACTGGGCCGGGGAGCTGTTTTTT. Its protein is CSVEGGDWAGELFF.